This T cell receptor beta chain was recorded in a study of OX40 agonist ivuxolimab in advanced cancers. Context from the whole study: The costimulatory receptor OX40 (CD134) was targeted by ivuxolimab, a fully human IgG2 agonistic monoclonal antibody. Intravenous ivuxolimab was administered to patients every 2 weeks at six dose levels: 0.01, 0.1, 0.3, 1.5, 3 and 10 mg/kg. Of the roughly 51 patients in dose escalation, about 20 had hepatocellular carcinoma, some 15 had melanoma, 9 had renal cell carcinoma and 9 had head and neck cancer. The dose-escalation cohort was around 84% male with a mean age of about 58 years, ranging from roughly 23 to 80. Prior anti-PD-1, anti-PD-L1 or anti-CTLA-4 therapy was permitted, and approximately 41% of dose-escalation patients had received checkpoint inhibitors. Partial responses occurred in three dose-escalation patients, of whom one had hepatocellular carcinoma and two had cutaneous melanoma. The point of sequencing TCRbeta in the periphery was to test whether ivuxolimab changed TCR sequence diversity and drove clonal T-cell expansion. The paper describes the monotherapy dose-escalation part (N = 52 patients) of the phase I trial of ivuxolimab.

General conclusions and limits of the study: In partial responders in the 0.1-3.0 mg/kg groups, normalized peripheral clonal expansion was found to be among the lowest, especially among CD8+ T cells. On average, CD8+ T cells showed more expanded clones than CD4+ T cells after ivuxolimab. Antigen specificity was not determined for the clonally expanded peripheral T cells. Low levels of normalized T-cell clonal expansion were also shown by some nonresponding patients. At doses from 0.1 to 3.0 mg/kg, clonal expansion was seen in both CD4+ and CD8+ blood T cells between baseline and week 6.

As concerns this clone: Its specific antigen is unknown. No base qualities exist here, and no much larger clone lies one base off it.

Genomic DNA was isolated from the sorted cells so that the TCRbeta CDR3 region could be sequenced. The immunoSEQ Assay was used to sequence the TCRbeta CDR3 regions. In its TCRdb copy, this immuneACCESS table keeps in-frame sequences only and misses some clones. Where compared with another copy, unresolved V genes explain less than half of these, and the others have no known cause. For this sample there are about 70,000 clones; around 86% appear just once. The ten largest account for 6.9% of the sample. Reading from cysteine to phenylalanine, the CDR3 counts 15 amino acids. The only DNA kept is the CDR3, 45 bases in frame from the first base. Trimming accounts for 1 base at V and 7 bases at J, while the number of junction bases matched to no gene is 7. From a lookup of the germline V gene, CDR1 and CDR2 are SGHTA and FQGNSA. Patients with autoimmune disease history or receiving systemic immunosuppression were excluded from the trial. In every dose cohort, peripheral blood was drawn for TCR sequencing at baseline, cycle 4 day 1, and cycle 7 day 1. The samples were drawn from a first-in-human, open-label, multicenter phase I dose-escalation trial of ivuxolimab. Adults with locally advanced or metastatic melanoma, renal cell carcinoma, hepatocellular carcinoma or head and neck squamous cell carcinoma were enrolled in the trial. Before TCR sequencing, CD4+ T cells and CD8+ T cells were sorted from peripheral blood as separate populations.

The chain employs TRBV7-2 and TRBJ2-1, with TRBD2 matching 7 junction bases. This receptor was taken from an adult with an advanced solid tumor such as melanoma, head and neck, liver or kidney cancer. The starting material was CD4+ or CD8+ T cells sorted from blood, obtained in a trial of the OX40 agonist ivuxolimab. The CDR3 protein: CASSLGPSGGNEQFF. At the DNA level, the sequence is TGTGCCAGCAGCTTAGGTCCTAGCGGCGGAAATGAGCAGTTCTTC.